These 4 T cell receptor beta chains originate from one sample sequenced in a study of cytomegalovirus exposure and HLA in healthy donors. Both 60 Vbeta primers and 13 Jbeta primers went into the PCR. TCRdb keeps only in-frame clones here, not all; method: immunoSEQ multiplex PCR. This sample carries about 94,000 clones, over 65% of them seen once, and the ten largest clones take about 9.3%. The sequenced sample consisted of PBMCs. The receptors shown here come from a human donor in good health.

This chain links TRBV19 with TRBJ2-7, with 8 positions matching TRBD1. This CDR3 has 14 residues. Germline values: CDR1 LNHDA, CDR2 SQIVND (reference sequence). Unmatched junction bases numbered 5, after V lost 5 bases and J lost 2 bases. DNA of the CDR3: TGTGCCAGTAGTCTCCGACAGGGGACCTACGAGCAGTACTTC. As protein: CASSLRQGTYEQYF.

The V gene is TRBV12-5, the J gene TRBJ1-2, with a weak D call TRBD1 (5 bases). CDR1 is LGHNT and CDR2 is FRNRAP in the germline V gene. CDR3 length equals 13 residues. With 7 bases removed from V and 8 bases from J, the gap between germline ends came to 17 bases. The CDR3 DNA sequence: TGTGCTAGTGCCATCCCAGGAGGGGACGGCTACACCTTC. Its translation is CASAIPGGDGYTF.

The rearrangement links TRBV7-9 to TRBJ1-1, with TRBD1 matching 7 bases. The CDR3 contains 14 residues. Germline loops: CDR1 SEHNR, CDR2 FQNEAQ (reference sequence). Trimming removed 5 bases from V and 3 bases from J; junction bases left unmatched: 6. CDR3 DNA sequence: TGTGCCAGCAGCCCGGGACAGTATTACACTGAAGCTTTCTTT. Its translation: CASSPGQYYTEAFF.

A single count supports this clone. J is TRBJ2-1 and V is TRBV7-3; 11 nucleotides align to TRBD2. Germline assignment: CDR1 SGHTA and CDR2 FQGTGA. The CDR3 totals 16 residues. V gave up 5 bases and J gave up 5 bases; unmatched junction bases: 8. CDR3 in DNA: TGTGCCAGCAGCGCGTTAGCGGGGGGGAGAAACAATGAGCAGTTCTTC. Translation gives CASSALAGGRNNEQFF.